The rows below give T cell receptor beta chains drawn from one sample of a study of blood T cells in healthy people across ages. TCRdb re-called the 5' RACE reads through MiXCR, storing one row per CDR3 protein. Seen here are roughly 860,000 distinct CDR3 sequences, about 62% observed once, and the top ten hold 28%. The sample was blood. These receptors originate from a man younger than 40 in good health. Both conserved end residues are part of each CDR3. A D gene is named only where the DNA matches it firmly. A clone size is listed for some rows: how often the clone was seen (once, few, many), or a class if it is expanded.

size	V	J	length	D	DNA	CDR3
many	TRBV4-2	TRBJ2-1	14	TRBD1	TGTGCCAGCAGCACGGGACAGGGGTACAATGAGCAGTTCTTC	CASSTGQGYNEQFF
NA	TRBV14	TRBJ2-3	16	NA	TGTGCCAGCAGCCAAGGAGTACGACTTAGCACAGATACGCAGTATTTT	CASSQGVRLSTDTQYF
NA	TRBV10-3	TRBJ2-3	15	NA	TGTGCCATCAGAACAGGTTCCTCTAGCACAGATACGCAGTATTTT	CAIRTGSSSTDTQYF
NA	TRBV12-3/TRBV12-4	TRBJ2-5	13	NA	TGTGCCGGCAGTTTAGCCCTCCAAGAGACCCAGTACTTC	CAGSLALQETQYF
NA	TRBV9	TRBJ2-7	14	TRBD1	TGTGCCAGCAGCCCGCGGACAGGGACGTTGGAGCAGTACTTC	CASSPRTGTLEQYF
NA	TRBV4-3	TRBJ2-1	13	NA	TGCGCCAGCAGCCATCGTCCGGGCAATGAGCAGTTCTTC	CASSHRPGNEQFF
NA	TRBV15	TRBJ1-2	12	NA	TGTGCCACCAGCAGAGCCACAGGGGGCTACACCTTC	CATSRATGGYTF
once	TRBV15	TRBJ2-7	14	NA	TGTGCCACCAGCAGAAGCTCCAGACCCTACGAGCAGTACTTC	CATSRSSRPYEQYF
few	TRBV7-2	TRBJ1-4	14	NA	TGTGCCAGCAGCTCCAGCGAGGGACGGGAAAAACTGTTTTTT	CASSSSEGREKLFF
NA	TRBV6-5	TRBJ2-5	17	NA	TGTGCCAGCAGTTACCAACCCGGGGGCAAGAATCGGGAGACCCAGTACTTC	CASSYQPGGKNRETQYF
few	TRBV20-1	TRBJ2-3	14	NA	TGCAGTGCAGCACTTCTAACTAGCACAGATACGCAGTATTTT	CSAALLTSTDTQYF
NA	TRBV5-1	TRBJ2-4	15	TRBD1	TGCGCCAGCAGCTCGCATAGACAGGGTGGTCACATTCAGTACTTC	CASSSHRQGGHIQYF
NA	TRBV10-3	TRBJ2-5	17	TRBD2	TGTGCCATCAGTGACCCAGAGACTAGCGGGGGGCTTAAGACCCAGTACTTC	CAISDPETSGGLKTQYF
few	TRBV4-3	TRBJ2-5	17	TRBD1	TGCGCCAGCAGCCCAAGGGGTATGGGACAGGGAGCTCAAGAGCAGTACTTC	CASSPRGMGQGAQEQYF
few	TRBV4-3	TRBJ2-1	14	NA	TGCGCCAGCAGCGAGGTAGGGGGGGGCAATGAGCAGTTCTTC	CASSEVGGGNEQFF
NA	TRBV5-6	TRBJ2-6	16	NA	TGTGCCAGCTCACCGGACGTTGGCTCTGGGGCCAACGTCCTGACTTTC	CASSPDVGSGANVLTF
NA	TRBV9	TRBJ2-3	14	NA	TGTGCCAGCAGCGACCTAGGACGTGGGGATACGCAGTATTTT	CASSDLGRGDTQYF
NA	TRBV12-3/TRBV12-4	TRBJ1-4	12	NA	TGTGCCAGCAGCTTGGCCCGGACGGAACTGTTTTTT	CASSLARTELFF
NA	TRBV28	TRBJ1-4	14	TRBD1	TGTGCCAGCAGCCCTACGACAGGGAATGAAAAACTGTTTTTT	CASSPTTGNEKLFF
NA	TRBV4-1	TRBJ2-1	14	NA	TGCGCCAGCAGCACTCAGGGATCCTACAATGAGCAGTTCTTC	CASSTQGSYNEQFF
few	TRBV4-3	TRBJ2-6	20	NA	TGCGCCAGCAGCCAAGATAACATACTCGGATCCCTCTCTGGGGCCAACGTCCTGACTTTC	CASSQDNILGSLSGANVLTF
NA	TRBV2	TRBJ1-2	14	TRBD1	TGTGCCAGCAGTAACAGGGGGTTAAACTATGGCTACACCTTC	CASSNRGLNYGYTF
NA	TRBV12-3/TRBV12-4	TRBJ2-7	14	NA	TGTGCCAGCCGCTCGGGGATGAGCTCCTACGAGCAGTACTTC	CASRSGMSSYEQYF
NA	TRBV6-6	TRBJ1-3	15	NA	TGTGCCAGCAGTCCTCCGGGGTACTCTGGAAACACCATATATTTT	CASSPPGYSGNTIYF
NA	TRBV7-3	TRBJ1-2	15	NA	TGTGCCAGCAGAGAAGGTCCAAATCGAAACTATGGCTACACCTTC	CASREGPNRNYGYTF